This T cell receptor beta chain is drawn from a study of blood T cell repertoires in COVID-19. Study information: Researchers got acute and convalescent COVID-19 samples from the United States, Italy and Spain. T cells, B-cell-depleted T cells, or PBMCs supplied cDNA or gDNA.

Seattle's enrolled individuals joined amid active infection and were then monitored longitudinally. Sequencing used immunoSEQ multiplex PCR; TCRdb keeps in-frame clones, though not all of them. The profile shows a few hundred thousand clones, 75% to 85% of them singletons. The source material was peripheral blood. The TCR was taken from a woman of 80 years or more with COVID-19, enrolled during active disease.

The CDR3 here is CASSGVGEQETQYF. For the CDR3, the DNA is TGTGCCAGCAGCGGCGTCGGGGAACAAGAGACCCAGTACTTC. The chain links TRBV7-9 to TRBJ2-5, with a possible D match to TRBD2 (5 bases). In germline, CDR1 is SEHNR, CDR2 FQNEAQ (reference sequence). CDR3 length equals 14 residues. Trimming cost V 5 bases and J 2 bases, with 12 bases left between them.